The 4 T cell receptor beta chains in this list originate from one sample, sequenced in a study of preoperative IRX-2 immunotherapy in early breast cancer. TCRdb's table, derived via immunoSEQ multiplex PCR, lists solely in-frame clones and lacks some. The table includes around 3,700 clones, around 69% detected once. Treatment described: preoperative locoregional IRX-2 cytokine immunotherapy. This sample comprised tumor tissue, obtained after IRX-2 immunotherapy. Receptors originate from a human donor with breast cancer.

The chain carries TRBV5-1 and TRBJ2-2, with D perhaps matching TRBD1 (6 bases). V lost 5 bases and J 5 bases, leaving 13 bases between the germline ends. CDR1 and CDR2 (germline): SGHRS, YFSETQ. There are 14 residues in the CDR3. The CDR3 DNA reads as TGCGCCAGCAGTTCTACAGGGCGGACCGGGGAGCTGTTTTTT. This encodes CASSSTGRTGELFF.

This clone was picked up one time. This sequence joins TRBV5-1 and TRBJ1-1, with D uncertain. This CDR3 has 14 residues. Looked up from germline, CDR1 is SGHRS and CDR2 is YFSETQ. V lost 4 bases, J lost 9 bases, and 19 bases lay in between. CDR3 loop: CASSLLFISEQAFF. For the CDR3, the DNA is TGCGCCAGCAGCCTCCTATTTATTAGTGAACAAGCTTTCTTT.

The chain carries TRBV5-1 and TRBJ2-3; TRBD2 agrees at 13 bases. Trimming took 1 base from V and 8 from J; bases not matched to a gene: 10. Germline loops: CDR1 SGHRS, CDR2 YFSETQ. CDR3 length equals 17 residues. The CDR3 loop reads CASSLSPTSGRAVTQYF. CDR3 DNA sequence: TGCGCCAGCAGCTTGAGCCCCACTAGCGGGAGGGCCGTTACGCAGTATTTT.

The chain's CDR3 is CASSQRTGFHEQYF. DNA for the CDR3: TGTGCCAGCAGCCAGAGGACAGGGTTCCACGAGCAGTACTTC. The chain recombines TRBV11-3 with TRBJ2-7, with TRBD1 identical over 8 bases. Germline V gene data show CDR1 as SGHNT and CDR2 as YENEEA. V trimming: 5 bases; J trimming: 5 bases; junction bases outside the gene matches: 8. This CDR3 is 14 amino acids long.